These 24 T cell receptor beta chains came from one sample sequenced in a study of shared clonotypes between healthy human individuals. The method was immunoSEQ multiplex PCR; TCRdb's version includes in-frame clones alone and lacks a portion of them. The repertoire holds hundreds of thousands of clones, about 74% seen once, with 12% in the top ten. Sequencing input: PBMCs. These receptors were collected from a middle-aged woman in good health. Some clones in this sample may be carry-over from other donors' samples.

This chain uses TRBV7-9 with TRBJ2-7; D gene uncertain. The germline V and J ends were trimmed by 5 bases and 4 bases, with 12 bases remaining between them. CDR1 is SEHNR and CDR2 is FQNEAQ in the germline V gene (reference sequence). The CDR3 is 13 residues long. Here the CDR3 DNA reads TGTGCCAGCAGCGGCCGGACCGCATACGAGCAGTACTTC. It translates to CASSGRTAYEQYF.

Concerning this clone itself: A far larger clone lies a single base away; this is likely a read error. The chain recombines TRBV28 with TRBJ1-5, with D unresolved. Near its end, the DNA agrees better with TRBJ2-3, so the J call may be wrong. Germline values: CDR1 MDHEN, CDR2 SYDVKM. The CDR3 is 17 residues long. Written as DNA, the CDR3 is TGTGCCAGCAGTTTCAACGAGGAGACGATTAGCAATCAGCCCCAGTATTTT. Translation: CASSFNEETISNQPQYF.

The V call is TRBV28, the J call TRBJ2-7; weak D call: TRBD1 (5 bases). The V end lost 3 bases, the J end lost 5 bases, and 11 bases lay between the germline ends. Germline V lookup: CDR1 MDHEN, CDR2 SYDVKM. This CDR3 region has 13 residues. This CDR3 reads CASSLPATDEQYF. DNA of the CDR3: TGTGCCAGCAGTTTGCCAGCGACAGACGAGCAGTACTTC.

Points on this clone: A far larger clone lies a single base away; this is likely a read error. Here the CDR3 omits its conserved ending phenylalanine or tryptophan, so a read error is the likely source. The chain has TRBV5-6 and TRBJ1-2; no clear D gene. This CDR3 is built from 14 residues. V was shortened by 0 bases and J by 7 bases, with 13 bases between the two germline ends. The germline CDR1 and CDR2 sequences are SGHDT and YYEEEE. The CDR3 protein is CASSLGPGWSGYTL. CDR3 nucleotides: TGTGCCAGCAGCTTGGGCCCGGGTTGGAGTGGCTACACCCTC.

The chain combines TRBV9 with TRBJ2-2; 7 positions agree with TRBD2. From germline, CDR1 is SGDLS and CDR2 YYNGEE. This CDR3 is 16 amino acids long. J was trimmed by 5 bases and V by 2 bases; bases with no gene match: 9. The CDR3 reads CASSVDGSGSTGELFF. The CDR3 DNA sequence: TGTGCCAGCAGCGTCGATGGTAGCGGGTCGACCGGGGAGCTGTTTTTT.

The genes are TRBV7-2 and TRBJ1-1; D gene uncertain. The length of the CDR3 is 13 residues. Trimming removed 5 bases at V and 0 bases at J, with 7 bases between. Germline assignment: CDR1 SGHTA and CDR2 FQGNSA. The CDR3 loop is CASSAGMNTEAFF. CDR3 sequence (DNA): TGTGCCAGCAGCGCAGGTATGAACACTGAAGCTTTCTTT.

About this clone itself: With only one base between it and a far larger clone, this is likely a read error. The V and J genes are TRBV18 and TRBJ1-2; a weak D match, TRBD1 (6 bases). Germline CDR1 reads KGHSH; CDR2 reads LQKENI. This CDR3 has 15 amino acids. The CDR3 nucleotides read TGTGCCAGCTCACCAGCGGGGGGCAGAGCAGATGGCTACGCCTTC. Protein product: CASSPAGGRADGYAF.

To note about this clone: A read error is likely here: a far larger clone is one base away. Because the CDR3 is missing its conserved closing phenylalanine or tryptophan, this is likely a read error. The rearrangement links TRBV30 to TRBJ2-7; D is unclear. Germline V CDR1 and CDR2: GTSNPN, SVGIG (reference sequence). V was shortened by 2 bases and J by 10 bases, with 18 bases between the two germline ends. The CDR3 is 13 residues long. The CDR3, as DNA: TGTGCCTGGAGTCCCGCAGCCTCCGTGGCCCAGTACTCC. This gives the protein CAWSPAASVAQYS.

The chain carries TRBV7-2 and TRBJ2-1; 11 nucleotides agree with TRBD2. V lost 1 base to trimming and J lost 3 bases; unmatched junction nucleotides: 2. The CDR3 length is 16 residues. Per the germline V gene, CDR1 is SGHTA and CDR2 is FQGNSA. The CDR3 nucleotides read TGTGCCAGCAGCTTAGTCGGGACTAGCGGCTACAATGAGCAGTTCTTC. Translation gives CASSLVGTSGYNEQFF.

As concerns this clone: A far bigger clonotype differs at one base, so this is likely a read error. CDR3 in amino acids: CASSQAGTGNLRCTF. CDR3 nucleotide sequence: TGCGCCAGCAGCCAAGCCGGGACAGGGAATCTCCGCTGCACCTTC. J is TRBJ1-2 and V is TRBV4-3, with 9 bases identical to TRBD1. Germline assignment: CDR1 LGHNA and CDR2 YSLEER. The CDR3 extends over 15 amino acids. The junction had 13 bases not matched to a gene; V was cut back by 1 base and J by 13 bases.

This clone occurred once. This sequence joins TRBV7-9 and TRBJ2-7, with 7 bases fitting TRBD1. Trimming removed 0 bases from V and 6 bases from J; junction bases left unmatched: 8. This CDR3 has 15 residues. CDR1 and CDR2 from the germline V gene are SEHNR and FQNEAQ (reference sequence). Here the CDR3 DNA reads TGTGCCAGCAGCTTAGCAGGACAGGCGAAAAGCGAGCAGTACTTC. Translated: CASSLAGQAKSEQYF.

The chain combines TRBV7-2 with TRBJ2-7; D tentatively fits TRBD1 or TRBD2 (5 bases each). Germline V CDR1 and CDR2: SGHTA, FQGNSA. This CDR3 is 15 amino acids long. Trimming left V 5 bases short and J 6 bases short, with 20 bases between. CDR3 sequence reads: CASSTAGTRRSEQYF. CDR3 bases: TGTGCCAGCAGCACAGCCGGGACCCGCCGTAGCGAGCAGTACTTC.

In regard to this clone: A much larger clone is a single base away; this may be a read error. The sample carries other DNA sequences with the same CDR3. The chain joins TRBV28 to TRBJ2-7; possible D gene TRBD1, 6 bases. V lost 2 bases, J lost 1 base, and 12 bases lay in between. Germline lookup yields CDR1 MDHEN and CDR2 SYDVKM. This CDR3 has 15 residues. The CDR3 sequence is CASSLQGTRSYEQYF. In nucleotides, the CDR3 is TGTGCCAGCAGTTTACAGGGGACGAGGTCCTACGAGCAGTACTTC.

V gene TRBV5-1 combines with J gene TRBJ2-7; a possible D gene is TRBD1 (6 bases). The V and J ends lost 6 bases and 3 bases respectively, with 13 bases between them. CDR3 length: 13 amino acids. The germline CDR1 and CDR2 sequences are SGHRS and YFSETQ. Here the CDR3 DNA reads TGCGCCAGCAAGGGGGAGACATTCTACGAGCAGTACTTC. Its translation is CASKGETFYEQYF.

DNA of the CDR3: TGTGCCAGCAGCCCACGGGGGCTGAGCACCGGGGAGCTGTTTTTT. Amino acids: CASSPRGLSTGELFF. J is TRBJ2-2 and V is TRBV7-9; D tentatively fits TRBD1 or TRBD2 (6 bases each). CDR1 is SEHNR, CDR2 FQNEAQ, per germline (reference sequence). This CDR3 has 15 amino acids. V was pared by 5 bases and J by 4 bases, with 14 bases between.

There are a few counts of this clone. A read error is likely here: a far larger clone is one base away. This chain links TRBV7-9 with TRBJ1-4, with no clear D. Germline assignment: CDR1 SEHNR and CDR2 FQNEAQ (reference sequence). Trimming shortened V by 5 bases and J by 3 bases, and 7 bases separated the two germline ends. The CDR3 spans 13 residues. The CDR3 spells CASSPSANEKLFF. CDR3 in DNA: TGTGCCAGCAGCCCCTCCGCTAATGAAAAACTGTTTTTT.

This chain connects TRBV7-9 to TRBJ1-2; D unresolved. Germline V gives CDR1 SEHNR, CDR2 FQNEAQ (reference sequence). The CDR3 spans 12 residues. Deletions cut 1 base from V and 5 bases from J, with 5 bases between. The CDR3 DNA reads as TGTGCCAGCAGCTTAGTCGAGTATGGCTACACCTTC. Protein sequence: CASSLVEYGYTF.

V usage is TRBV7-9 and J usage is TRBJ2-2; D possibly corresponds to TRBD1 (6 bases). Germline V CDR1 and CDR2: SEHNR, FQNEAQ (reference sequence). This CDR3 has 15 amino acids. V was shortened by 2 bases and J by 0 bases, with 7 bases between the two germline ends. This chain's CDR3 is CASSLRQANTGELFF. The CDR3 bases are TGTGCCAGCAGCTTACGACAGGCGAACACCGGGGAGCTGTTTTTT.

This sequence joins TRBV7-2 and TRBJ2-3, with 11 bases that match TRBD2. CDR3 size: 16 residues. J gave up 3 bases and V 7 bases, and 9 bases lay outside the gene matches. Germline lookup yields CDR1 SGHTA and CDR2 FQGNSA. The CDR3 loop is CASIYLAGGPTDTQYF. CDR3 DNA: TGTGCCAGCATATATTTAGCGGGAGGGCCAACAGATACGCAGTATTTT.

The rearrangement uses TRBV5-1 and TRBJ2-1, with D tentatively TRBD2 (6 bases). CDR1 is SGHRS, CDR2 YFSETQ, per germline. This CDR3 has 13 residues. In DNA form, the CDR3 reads TGCGCTACGACTAGGTCCCCTCCGGATGAGCAGTTCTTC. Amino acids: CATTRSPPDEQFF.

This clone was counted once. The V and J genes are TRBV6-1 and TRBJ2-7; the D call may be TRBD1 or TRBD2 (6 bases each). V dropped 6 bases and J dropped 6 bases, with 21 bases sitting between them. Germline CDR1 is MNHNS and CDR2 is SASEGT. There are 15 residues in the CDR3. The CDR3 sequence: CASRNTAGGGGEQYF. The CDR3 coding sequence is TGTGCCAGCAGGAATACCGCCGGGGGCGGAGGCGAGCAGTACTTC.

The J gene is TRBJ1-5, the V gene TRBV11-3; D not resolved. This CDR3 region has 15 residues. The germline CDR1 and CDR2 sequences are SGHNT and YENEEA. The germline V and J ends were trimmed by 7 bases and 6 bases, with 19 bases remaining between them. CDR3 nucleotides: TGTGCCAGCATCGTTGGACGAGGAGTTTCTCAGCCCCAGCATTTT. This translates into CASIVGRGVSQPQHF.

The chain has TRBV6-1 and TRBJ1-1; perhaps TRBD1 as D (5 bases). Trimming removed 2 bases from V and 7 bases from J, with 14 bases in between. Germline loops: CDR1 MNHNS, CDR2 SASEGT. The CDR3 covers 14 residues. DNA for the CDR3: TGTGCCAGCAGTGAAAGACAGCCACCGTTTGAAGCTTTCTTT. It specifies CASSERQPPFEAFF.

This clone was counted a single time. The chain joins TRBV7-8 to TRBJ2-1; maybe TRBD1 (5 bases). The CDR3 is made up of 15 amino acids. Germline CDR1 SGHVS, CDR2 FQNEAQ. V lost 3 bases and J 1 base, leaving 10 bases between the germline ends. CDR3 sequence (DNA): TGTGCCAGCAGCTTGGACCAGGGATCCTACAATGAGCAGTTCTTC. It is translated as CASSLDQGSYNEQFF.